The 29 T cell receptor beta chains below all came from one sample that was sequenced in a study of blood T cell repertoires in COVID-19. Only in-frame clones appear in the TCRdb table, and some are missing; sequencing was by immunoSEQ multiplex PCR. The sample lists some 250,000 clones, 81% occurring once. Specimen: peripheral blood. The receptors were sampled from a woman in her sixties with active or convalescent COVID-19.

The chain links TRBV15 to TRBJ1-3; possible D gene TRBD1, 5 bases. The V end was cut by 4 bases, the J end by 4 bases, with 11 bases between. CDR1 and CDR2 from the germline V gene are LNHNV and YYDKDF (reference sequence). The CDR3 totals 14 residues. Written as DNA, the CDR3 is TGTGCCACCAGCACTGGGGCAGCCGGAAACACCATATATTTT. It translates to CATSTGAAGNTIYF. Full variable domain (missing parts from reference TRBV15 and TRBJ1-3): DAMVIQNPRYQVTQFGKPVTLSCSQTLNHNVMYWYQQKSSQAPKLLFHYYDKDFNNEADTPDNFQSRRPNTSFCFLDIRSPGLGDTAMYLCATSTGAAGNTIYFGEGSWLTVV.

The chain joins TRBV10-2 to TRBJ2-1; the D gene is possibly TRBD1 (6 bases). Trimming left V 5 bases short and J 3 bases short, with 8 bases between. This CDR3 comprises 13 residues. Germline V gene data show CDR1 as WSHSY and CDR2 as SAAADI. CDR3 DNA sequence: TGCGCCAGCAGTAGGACAGACTACAATGAGCAGTTCTTC. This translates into CASSRTDYNEQFF.

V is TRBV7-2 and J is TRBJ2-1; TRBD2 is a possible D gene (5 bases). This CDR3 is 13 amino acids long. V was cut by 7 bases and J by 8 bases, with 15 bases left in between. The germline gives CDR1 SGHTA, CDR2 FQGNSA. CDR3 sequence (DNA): TGTGCCAGCACGGTGCTCGGGGTCTATGAGCAGTTCTTC. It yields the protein CASTVLGVYEQFF.

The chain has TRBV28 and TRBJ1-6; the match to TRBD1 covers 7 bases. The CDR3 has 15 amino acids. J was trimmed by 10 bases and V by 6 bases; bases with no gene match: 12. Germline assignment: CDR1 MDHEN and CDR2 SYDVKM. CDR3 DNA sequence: TGTGCCAGCAGCCCGACAGGGTTCCTTCCCTCACCCCTCCACTTT. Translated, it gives CASSPTGFLPSPLHF.

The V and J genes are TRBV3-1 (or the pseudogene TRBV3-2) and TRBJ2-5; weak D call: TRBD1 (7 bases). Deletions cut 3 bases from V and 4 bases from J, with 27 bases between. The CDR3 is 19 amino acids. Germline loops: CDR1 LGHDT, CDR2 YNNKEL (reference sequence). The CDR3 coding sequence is TGTGCCAGCAGCCAGGAGTGGTCAGGGGGGAGGCATTTCCCAGAGACCCAGTACTTC. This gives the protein CASSQEWSGGRHFPETQYF.

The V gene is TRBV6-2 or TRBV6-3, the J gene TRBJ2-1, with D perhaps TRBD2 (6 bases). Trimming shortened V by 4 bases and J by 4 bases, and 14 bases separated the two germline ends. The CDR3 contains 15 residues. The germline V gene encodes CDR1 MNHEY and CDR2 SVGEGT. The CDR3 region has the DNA TGTGCCAGCAGTTCGTTGGGGGGTGGGTACAATGAGCAGTTCTTC. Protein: CASSSLGGGYNEQFF.

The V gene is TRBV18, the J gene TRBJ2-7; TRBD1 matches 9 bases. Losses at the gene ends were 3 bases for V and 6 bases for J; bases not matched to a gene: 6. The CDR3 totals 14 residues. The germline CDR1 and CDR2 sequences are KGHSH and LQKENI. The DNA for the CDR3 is TGTGCCAGCTCACCCGGGACAGGGCCACTCGAGCAGTACTTC. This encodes CASSPGTGPLEQYF. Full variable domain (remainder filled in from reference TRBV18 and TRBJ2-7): NAGVMQNPRHLVRRRGQEARLRCSPMKGHSHVYWYRQLPEEGLKFMVYLQKENIIDESGMPKERFSAEFPKEGPSILRIQQVVRGDSAAYFCASSPGTGPLEQYFGPGTRLTVT.

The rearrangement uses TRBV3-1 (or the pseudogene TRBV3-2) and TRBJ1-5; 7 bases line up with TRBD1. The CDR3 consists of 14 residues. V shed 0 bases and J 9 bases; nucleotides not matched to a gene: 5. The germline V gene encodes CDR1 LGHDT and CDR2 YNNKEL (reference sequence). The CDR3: CASSQDTGVRPQHF. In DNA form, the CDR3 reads TGTGCCAGCAGCCAAGATACAGGGGTCAGGCCCCAGCATTTT.

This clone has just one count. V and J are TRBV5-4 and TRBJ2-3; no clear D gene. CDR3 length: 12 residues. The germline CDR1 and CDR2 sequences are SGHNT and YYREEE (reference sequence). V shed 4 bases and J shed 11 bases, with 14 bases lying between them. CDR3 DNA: TGTGCCAGCAGCCTGGGCCAGAAGTGGCAGTATTTT. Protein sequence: CASSLGQKWQYF.

The CDR3 DNA is TGCAGCGTTGACGGGACAGGGGGCCCCCGGGGTAGCACAGATACGCAGTATTTT. The encoded protein is CSVDGTGGPRGSTDTQYF. The chain links TRBV29-1 to TRBJ2-3; 12 bases agree with TRBD1. J gave up 0 bases and V 3 bases, and 10 bases lay outside the gene matches. Germline loops: CDR1 SQVTM, CDR2 ANQGSEA. The CDR3 spans 18 residues.

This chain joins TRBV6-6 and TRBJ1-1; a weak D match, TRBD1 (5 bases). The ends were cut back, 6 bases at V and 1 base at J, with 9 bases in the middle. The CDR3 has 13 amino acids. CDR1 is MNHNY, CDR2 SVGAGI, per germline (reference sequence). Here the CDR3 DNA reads TGTGCCAGCAGGGACATGTCGAACACTGAAGCTTTCTTT. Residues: CASRDMSNTEAFF.

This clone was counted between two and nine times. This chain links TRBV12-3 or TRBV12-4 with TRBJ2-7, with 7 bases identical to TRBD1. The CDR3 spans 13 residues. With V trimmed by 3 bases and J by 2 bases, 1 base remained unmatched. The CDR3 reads CASSFGQAYEQYF. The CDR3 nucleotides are TGTGCCAGCAGTTTCGGACAGGCCTACGAGCAGTACTTC.

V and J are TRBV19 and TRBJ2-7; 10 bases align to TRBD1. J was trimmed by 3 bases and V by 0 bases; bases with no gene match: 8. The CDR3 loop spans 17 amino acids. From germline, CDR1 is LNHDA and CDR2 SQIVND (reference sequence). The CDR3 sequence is CASSIDRWGTGDYEQYF. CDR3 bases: TGTGCCAGTAGTATAGATCGTTGGGGGACAGGGGACTACGAGCAGTACTTC.

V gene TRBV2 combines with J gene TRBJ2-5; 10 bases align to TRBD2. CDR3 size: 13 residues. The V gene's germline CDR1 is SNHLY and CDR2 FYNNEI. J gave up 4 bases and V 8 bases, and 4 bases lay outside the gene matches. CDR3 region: CASRGLAIETQYF. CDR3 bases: TGTGCCAGCCGGGGACTAGCGATAGAGACCCAGTACTTC.

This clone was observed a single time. CDR3 nucleotide sequence: TGTGCCAGTAGCCCCGGAACCGGGAGGCAGTACTTC. This codes for CASSPGTGRQYF. This chain connects TRBV19 to TRBJ2-7; a possible D gene is TRBD2 (6 bases). The germline V gene has CDR1 LNHDA and CDR2 SQIVND (reference sequence). V lost 6 bases and J lost 9, with 15 bases in between. The CDR3 runs to 12 residues.

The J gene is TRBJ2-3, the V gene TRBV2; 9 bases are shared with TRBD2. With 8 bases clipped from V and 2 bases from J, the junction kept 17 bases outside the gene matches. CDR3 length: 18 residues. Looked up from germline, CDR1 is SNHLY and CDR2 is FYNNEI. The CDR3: CASLSFPTAGGYTDTQYF. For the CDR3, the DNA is TGTGCCAGCTTGAGCTTTCCGACAGCGGGGGGTTACACAGATACGCAGTATTTT.

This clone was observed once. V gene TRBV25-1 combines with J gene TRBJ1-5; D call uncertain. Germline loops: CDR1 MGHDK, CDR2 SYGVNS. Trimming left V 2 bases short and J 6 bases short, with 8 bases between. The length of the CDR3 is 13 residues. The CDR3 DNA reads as TGTGCCAGCAGTGAAGCCGGGTCTCAGCCCCAGCATTTT. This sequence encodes CASSEAGSQPQHF.

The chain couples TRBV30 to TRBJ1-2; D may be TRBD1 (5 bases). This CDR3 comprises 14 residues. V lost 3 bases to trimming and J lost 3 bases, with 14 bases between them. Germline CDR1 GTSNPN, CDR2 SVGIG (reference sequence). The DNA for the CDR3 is TGTGCCTGGAGAAAGGCAGGGTGGGACTATGGCTACACCTTC. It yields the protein CAWRKAGWDYGYTF.

The CDR3 reads CASSTRTGRRVEAFF. The CDR3 DNA sequence: TGCGCCAGCAGCACACGGACAGGACGCCGGGTTGAAGCTTTCTTT. The chain couples TRBV5-1 to TRBJ1-1; TRBD1 aligns across 7 bases. The J segment lost 7 bases and the V segment lost 4 bases, leaving 13 bases of the junction unmatched. The length of the CDR3 is 15 residues. CDR1 and CDR2 from the germline V gene are SGHRS and YFSETQ.

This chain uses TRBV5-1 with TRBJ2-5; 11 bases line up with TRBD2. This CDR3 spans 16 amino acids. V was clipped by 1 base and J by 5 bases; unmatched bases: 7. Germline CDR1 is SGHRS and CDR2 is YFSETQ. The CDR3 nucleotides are TGCGCCAGCAGCTTGAGTAGCGGGGGGGCCGAGGAGACCCAGTACTTC. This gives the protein CASSLSSGGAEETQYF.

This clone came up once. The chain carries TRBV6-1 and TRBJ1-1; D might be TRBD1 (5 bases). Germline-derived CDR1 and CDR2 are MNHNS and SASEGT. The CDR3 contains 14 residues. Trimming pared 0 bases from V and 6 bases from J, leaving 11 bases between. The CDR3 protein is CASSEARAGAEAFF. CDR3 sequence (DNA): TGTGCCAGCAGTGAAGCGCGGGCGGGGGCTGAAGCTTTCTTT.

CDR3 sequence: CASSPIGQRVLGYGYTF. In DNA, the CDR3 is TGTGCCAGCAGTCCTATAGGGCAGAGGGTCCTAGGCTATGGCTACACCTTC. This chain links TRBV27 with TRBJ1-2, with D uncertain. Trimming removed 5 bases at V and 4 bases at J, with 23 bases between. Germline lookup yields CDR1 MNHEY and CDR2 SMNVEV (reference sequence). There are 17 residues in the CDR3.

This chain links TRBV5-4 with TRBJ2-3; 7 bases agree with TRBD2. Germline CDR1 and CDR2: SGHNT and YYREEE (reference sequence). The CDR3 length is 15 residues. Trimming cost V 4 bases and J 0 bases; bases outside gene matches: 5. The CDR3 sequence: CASSPLATSTDTQYF. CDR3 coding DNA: TGTGCCAGCAGCCCACTAGCGACTAGCACAGATACGCAGTATTTT.

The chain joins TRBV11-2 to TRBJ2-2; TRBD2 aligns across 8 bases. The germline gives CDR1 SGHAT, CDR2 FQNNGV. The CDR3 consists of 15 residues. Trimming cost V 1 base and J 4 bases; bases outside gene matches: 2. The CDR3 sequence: CASSLAGGRTGELFF. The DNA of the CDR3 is TGTGCCAGCAGCTTAGCGGGGGGGCGCACCGGGGAGCTGTTTTTT.

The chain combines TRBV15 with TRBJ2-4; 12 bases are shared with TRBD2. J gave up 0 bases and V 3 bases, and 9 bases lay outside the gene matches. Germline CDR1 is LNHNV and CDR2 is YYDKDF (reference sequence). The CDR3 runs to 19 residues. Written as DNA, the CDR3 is TGTGCCACCAGCAGCGGACTAGCGGGGAGACTGATAGCCAAAAACATTCAGTACTTC. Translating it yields CATSSGLAGRLIAKNIQYF.

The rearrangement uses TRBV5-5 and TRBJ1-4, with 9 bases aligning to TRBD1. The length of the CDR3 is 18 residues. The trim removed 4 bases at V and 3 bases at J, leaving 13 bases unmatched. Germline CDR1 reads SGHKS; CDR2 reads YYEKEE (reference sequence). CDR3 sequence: CASSPRGQGGPANEKLFF. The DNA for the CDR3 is TGTGCCAGCAGCCCCCGGGGACAGGGAGGGCCCGCTAATGAAAAACTGTTTTTT.

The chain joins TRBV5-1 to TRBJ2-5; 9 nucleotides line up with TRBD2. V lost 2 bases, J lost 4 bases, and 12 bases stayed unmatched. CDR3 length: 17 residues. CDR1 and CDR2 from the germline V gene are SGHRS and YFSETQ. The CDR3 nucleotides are TGCGCCAGCAGCTTAAGTGTAGCGGGGGCCATTACAGAGACCCAGTACTTC. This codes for CASSLSVAGAITETQYF. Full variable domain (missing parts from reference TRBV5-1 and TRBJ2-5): KAGVTQTPRYLIKTRGQQVTLSCSPISGHRSVSWYQQTPGQGLQFLFEYFSETQRNKGNFPGRFSGRQFSNSRSEMNVSTLELGDSALYLCASSLSVAGAITETQYFGPGTRLLVL.

DNA of the CDR3: TGCGCCAGCAGTCTAGTGGGACAGTTTTATGGCTACACCTTC. Translating it yields CASSLVGQFYGYTF. The V call is TRBV23-1, the J call TRBJ1-2; 7 bases fit TRBD1. TRBV23-1 has ORF status, its function being uncertain. The V segment lost 4 bases and the J segment 5 bases; nucleotides outside the gene matches: 7. The length of the CDR3 is 14 residues.

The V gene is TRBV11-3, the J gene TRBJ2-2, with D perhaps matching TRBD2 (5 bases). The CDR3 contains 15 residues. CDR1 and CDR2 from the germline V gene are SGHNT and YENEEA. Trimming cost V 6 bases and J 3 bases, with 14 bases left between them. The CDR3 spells CASSFDLGDTGELFF. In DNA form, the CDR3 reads TGTGCCAGCAGTTTCGACCTCGGGGACACCGGGGAGCTGTTTTTT.